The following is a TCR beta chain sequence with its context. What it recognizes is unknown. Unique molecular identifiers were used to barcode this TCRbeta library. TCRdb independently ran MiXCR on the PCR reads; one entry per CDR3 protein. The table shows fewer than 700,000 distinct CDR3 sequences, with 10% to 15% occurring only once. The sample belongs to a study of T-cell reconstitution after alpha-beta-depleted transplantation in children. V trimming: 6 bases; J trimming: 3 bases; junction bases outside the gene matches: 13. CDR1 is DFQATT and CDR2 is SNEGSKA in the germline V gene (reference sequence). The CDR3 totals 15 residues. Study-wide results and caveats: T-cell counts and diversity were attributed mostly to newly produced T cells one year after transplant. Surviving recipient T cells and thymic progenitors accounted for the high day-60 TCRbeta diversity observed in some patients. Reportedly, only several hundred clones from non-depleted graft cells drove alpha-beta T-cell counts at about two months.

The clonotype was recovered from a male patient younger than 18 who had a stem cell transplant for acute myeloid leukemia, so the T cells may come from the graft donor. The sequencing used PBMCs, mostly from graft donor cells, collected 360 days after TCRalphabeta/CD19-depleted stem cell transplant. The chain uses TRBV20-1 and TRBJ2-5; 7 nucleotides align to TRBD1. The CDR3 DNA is TGCAGTGCCAGGGGACAGAGAGTATGGGAAGAGACCCAGTACTTC. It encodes CSARGQRVWEETQYF.